This TCR beta chain was captured in a study of blood T cell repertoires in COVID-19. Per germline, CDR1 MNHEY and CDR2 SMNVEV (reference sequence). Trimming cost V 4 bases and J 2 bases; bases outside gene matches: 8. The CDR3 consists of 16 residues. Only in-frame clones appear in the TCRdb table, and some are missing; sequencing was by immunoSEQ multiplex PCR. The sample includes tens of thousands of clones, roughly four fifths of them seen just once. The TCR comes from a human donor in a cohort sampled during active COVID-19. This chain links TRBV27 with TRBJ2-1; 7 bases line up with TRBD2. The sample was peripheral blood. Here the CDR3 reads CASSYRRGGTYNEQFF. The CDR3 bases are TGTGCCAGCAGTTATCGGCGCGGGGGAACCTACAATGAGCAGTTCTTC.